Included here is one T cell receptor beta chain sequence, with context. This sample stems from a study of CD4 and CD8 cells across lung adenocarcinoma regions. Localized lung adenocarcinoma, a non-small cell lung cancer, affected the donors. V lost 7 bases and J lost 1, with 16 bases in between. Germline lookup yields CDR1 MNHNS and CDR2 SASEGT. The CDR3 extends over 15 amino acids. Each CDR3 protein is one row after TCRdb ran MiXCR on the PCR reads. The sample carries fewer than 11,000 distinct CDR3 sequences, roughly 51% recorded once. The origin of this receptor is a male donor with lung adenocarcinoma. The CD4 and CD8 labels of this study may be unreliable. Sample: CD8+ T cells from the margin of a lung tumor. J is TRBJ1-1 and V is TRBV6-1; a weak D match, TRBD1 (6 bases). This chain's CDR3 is CASMDVRGGNTEAFF. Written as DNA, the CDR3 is TGTGCCAGCATGGACGTCAGGGGTGGGAACACTGAAGCTTTCTTT.